The next 3 T cell receptor beta chains were all read from a single sample in a study of blood T cell repertoires in COVID-19. Generated by immunoSEQ multiplex PCR, the TCRdb table keeps only in-frame clones and is missing some. The repertoire holds 110,000 to 150,000 clones, 79% seen once, with under 10% in the top ten. The specimen sequenced was peripheral blood. The receptors come from a man over 45 with active or convalescent COVID-19.

This chain links TRBV19 with TRBJ1-4; unclear D gene. Deletions cut 5 bases from V and 0 bases from J, with 10 bases between. CDR3 size: 15 residues. Germline V gives CDR1 LNHDA, CDR2 SQIVND (reference sequence). CDR3 region: CASSSHSATNEKLFF. CDR3 DNA sequence: TGTGCCAGTAGTTCCCACAGTGCAACTAATGAAAAACTGTTTTTT.

This chain uses TRBV13 with TRBJ2-5; 8 bases match TRBD1. The germline V gene encodes CDR1 PRHDT and CDR2 FYEKMQ (reference sequence). J lost 4 bases, V lost 1 base, and 5 bases had no gene match. This CDR3 is 15 amino acids long. For the CDR3, the DNA is TGTGCCAGCAGCTTAGAGGACCAGGGGGCAGAGACCCAGTACTTC. It is translated as CASSLEDQGAETQYF.

The chain employs TRBV2 and TRBJ2-7; weak D call: TRBD1 (6 bases). The V gene lost 7 bases and the J gene lost 1 base, with 35 bases spanning the gap. CDR1 and CDR2 from the germline V gene are SNHLY and FYNNEI. The CDR3 has 21 amino acids. The CDR3 spells CASIIGHDDSEAIQGSYEQYF. CDR3 DNA sequence: TGTGCCAGCATAATTGGTCACGACGATTCCGAAGCTATTCAGGGGTCCTACGAGCAGTACTTC.